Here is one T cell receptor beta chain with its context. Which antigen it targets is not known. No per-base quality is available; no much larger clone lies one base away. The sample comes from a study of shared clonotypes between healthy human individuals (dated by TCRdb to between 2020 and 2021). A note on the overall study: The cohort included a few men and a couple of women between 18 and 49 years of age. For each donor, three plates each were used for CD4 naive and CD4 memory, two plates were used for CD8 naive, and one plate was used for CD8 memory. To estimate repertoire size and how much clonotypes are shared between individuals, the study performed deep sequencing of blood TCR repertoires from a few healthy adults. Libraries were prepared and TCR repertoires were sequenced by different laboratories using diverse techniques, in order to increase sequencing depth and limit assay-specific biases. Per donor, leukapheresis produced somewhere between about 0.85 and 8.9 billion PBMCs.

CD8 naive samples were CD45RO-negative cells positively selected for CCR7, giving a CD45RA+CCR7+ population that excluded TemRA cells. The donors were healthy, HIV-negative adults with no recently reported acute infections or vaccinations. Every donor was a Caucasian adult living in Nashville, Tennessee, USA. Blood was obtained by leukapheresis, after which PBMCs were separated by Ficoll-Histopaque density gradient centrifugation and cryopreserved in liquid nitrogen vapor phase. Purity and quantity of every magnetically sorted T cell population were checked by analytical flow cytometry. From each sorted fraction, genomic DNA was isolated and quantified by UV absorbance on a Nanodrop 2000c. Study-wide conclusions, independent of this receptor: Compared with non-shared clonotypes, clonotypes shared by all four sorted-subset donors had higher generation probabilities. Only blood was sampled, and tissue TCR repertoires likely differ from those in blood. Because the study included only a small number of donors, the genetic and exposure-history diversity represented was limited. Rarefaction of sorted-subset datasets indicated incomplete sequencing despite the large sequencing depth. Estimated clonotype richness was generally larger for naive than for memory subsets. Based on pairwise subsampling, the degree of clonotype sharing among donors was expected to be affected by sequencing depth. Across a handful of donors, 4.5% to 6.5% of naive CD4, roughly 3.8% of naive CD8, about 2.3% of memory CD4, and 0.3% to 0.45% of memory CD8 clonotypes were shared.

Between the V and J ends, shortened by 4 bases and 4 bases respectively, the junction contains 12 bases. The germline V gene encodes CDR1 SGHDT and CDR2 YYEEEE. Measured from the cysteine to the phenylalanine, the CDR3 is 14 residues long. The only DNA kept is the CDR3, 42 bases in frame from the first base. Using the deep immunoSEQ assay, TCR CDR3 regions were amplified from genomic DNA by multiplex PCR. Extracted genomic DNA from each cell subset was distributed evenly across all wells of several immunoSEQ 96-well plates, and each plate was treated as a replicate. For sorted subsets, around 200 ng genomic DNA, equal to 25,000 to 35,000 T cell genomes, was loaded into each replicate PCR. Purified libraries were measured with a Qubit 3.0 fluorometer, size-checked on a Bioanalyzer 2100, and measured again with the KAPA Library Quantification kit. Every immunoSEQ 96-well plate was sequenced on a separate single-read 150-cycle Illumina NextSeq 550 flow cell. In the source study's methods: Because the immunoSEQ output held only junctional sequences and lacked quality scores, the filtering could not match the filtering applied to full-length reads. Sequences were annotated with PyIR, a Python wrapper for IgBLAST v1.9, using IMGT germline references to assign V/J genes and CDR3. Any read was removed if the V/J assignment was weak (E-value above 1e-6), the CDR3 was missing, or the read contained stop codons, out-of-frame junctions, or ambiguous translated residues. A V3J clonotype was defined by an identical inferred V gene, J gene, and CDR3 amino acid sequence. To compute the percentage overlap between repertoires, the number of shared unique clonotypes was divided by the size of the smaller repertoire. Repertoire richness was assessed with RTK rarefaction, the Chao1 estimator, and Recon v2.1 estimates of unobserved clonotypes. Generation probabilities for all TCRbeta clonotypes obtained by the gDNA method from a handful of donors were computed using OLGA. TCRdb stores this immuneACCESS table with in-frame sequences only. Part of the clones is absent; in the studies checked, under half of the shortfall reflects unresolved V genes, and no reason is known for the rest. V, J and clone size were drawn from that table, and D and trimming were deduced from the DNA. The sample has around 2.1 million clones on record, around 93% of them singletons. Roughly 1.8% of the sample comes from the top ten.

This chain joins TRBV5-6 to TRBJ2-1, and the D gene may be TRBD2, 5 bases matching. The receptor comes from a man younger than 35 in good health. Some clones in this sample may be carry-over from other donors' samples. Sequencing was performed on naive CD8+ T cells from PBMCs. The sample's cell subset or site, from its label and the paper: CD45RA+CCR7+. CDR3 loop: CASSLRRGYNEQFF. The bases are TGTGCCAGCAGCCTCCGACGGGGTTACAATGAGCAGTTCTTC.